This record looks at one T cell receptor (beta chain) sequence and its context. Its antigen remains unknown. Clones were read by immunoSEQ multiplex PCR, and TCRdb kept only the in-frame ones, dropping some. The sample records fewer than 200,000 clones, just under 90% being singletons. The sample is drawn from a study of cytomegalovirus exposure and HLA in healthy donors. As for the study in general: The 120 or so validation repertoires used a platform that matched the one used for the 500 to 700 first-cohort repertoires, as a later analysis reported. Study results and limitations: It was reportedly the case that the classifier diagnosed cytomegalovirus status with high specificity and sensitivity. Most TCRs appeared rarely, but some public TCRs recurred in many donors.

Looked up from germline, CDR1 is SEHNR and CDR2 is FQNEAQ (reference sequence). The V end lost 2 bases, the J end lost 4 bases, and 8 bases lay between the germline ends. This CDR3 is built from 14 residues. This rearrangement joins TRBV7-9 to TRBJ2-2; D is perhaps TRBD2 (6 bases). This receptor was obtained from a man in his late teens or twenties in good health and CMV-seropositive. The specimen sequenced was PBMCs. CDR3 nucleotides: TGTGCCAGCAGCTTATTGGGGGGCACCGGGGAGCTGTTTTTT. Translating gives CASSLLGGTGELFF.